A single sample is the source of the 27 T cell receptor beta chains below, sequenced in a study of blood T cell repertoires in COVID-19. Some clones are missing from TCRdb's copy, which holds only in-frame ones; the method was immunoSEQ multiplex PCR. The data hold a few hundred thousand clones, with more than 85% observed a single time. Sequenced input: PBMCs or T cells enriched from blood (not recorded which). These receptors all come from a woman between 50 and 59 years old who had recovered from COVID-19.

The chain combines TRBV5-1 with TRBJ1-1, with D tentatively TRBD1 (5 bases). Trimming pared 0 bases from V and 4 bases from J, leaving 16 bases between. Germline assignment: CDR1 SGHRS and CDR2 YFSETQ. The CDR3 contains 16 residues. CDR3 region: CASSLVPVGVSTEAFF. CDR3 coding DNA: TGCGCCAGCAGCTTGGTTCCGGTAGGGGTGAGCACTGAAGCTTTCTTT. Full variable domain (outside the CDR3, taken from reference TRBV5-1 and TRBJ1-1): KAGVTQTPRYLIKTRGQQVTLSCSPISGHRSVSWYQQTPGQGLQFLFEYFSETQRNKGNFPGRFSGRQFSNSRSEMNVSTLELGDSALYLCASSLVPVGVSTEAFFGQGTRLTVV.

There are a few counts of this clone. The V call is TRBV15, the J call TRBJ2-7; D unresolved. This CDR3 is built from 15 residues. The germline V gene encodes CDR1 LNHNV and CDR2 YYDKDF (reference sequence). Trimming removed 0 bases from V and 4 bases from J, with 13 bases in between. The CDR3 here is CATSRDKIGSYEQYF. In DNA, the CDR3 is TGTGCCACCAGCAGAGATAAGATCGGTTCGTACGAGCAGTACTTC.

The chain carries TRBV9 and TRBJ2-1; D may be TRBD2 (6 bases). Deletions cut 0 bases from V and 6 bases from J, with 16 bases between. Germline V gene data show CDR1 as SGDLS and CDR2 as YYNGEE. This CDR3 contains 16 residues. The CDR3 nucleotides read TGTGCCAGCAGCGTAGCTCAGACTAGTGCTTTCAATGAGCAGTTCTTC. The encoded protein is CASSVAQTSAFNEQFF.

The rearrangement uses TRBV18 and TRBJ1-4; 11 bases agree with TRBD1. This CDR3 is built from 18 residues. J gave up 3 bases and V 2 bases, and 8 bases lay outside the gene matches. Per germline, CDR1 KGHSH and CDR2 LQKENI. The chain's CDR3 is CASSPRTGGLLSNEKLFF. The CDR3, as DNA: TGTGCCAGCTCACCAAGGACAGGGGGCCTTCTATCTAATGAAAAACTGTTTTTT.

This clone was seen just once. The gene calls are TRBV28 and TRBJ1-2; 8 bases are shared with TRBD1. The CDR3 is made up of 14 amino acids. CDR1 and CDR2 (germline): MDHEN, SYDVKM. V was pared by 7 bases and J by 1 base, with 5 bases of the junction left unmatched. DNA for the CDR3: TGTGCCAGCAACAGGGGGGACCTTAACTATGGCTACACCTTC. This translates into CASNRGDLNYGYTF.

This chain connects TRBV7-9 to TRBJ2-7, with D maybe TRBD1 (5 bases). Trimming left V 1 base short and J 2 bases short, with 9 bases between. The germline V gene encodes CDR1 SEHNR and CDR2 FQNEAQ (reference sequence). The CDR3 spans 14 residues. CDR3 protein: CASSLEGVPYEQYF. The CDR3 DNA follows: TGTGCCAGCAGCTTAGAAGGGGTCCCCTACGAGCAGTACTTC.

The rearrangement joins TRBV7-9 to TRBJ2-7, with D tentatively TRBD2 (6 bases). V lost 0 bases and J lost 5, with 8 bases in between. This CDR3 has 13 amino acids. The germline gives CDR1 SEHNR, CDR2 FQNEAQ (reference sequence). CDR3 sequence: CASSLAGGDEQYF. The CDR3 DNA sequence: TGTGCCAGCAGCTTAGCGGGAGGCGACGAGCAGTACTTC.

This clone was seen only once. This chain uses TRBV2 with TRBJ2-2; 9 nucleotides match TRBD1. The CDR3 covers 15 residues. The V gene end was trimmed by 7 bases and the J gene end by 5 bases; junction bases not matched to a gene: 8. Germline CDR1 reads SNHLY; CDR2 reads FYNNEI. Here the CDR3 DNA reads TGTGCCAGCAAGCAACAGGGGGCGTCAACCGGGGAGCTGTTTTTT. As protein: CASKQQGASTGELFF.

This chain links TRBV18 with TRBJ1-1; no firm D call. Deletions cut 3 bases from V and 0 bases from J, with 11 bases between. Germline V gene sequence: CDR1 KGHSH, CDR2 LQKENI. The CDR3 runs 15 residues. The CDR3 loop reads CASSPTKQVNTEAFF. In DNA form, the CDR3 reads TGTGCCAGCTCACCTACTAAACAAGTGAACACTGAAGCTTTCTTT.

J is TRBJ2-2 and V is TRBV29-1, with 7 bases lining up with TRBD1. V trimming: 4 bases; J trimming: 5 bases; junction bases outside the gene matches: 13. This CDR3 has 16 amino acids. Germline assignment: CDR1 SQVTM and CDR2 ANQGSEA. The CDR3 here is CSVVVTDRARTGELFF. CDR3 DNA: TGCAGCGTTGTGGTTACTGACAGGGCGAGGACCGGGGAGCTGTTTTTT.

This sequence joins TRBV28 and TRBJ2-2, with 7 bases aligning to TRBD2. The CDR3 covers 14 residues. After removal of 3 bases from V and 7 bases from J, the junction contained 5 bases not matched to a gene. In germline, CDR1 is MDHEN, CDR2 SYDVKM. Here the CDR3 DNA reads TGTGCCAGCAGTTTCGAGCGGGATGGCGGGGAGCTGTTTTTT. This translates into CASSFERDGGELFF.

The chain combines TRBV18 with TRBJ2-6, with D possibly TRBD2 on 5 matching bases. Looked up from germline, CDR1 is KGHSH and CDR2 is LQKENI. This CDR3 is 15 amino acids long. V was pared by 3 bases and J by 4 bases, with 10 bases between. The DNA of the CDR3 is TGTGCCAGCTCACCGGAGGTGGTAGGGGCCAACGTCCTGACTTTC. Protein sequence: CASSPEVVGANVLTF.

The chain couples TRBV10-3 to TRBJ1-2; possible D gene TRBD1, 6 bases. Per the germline V gene, CDR1 is ENHRY and CDR2 is SYGVKD. CDR3 length equals 13 residues. Deletions cut 3 bases from V and 4 bases from J, with 9 bases between. CDR3 residues: CAISDDRSYGYTF. CDR3 in DNA: TGTGCCATCAGTGATGACAGGAGCTATGGCTACACCTTC.

J is TRBJ2-7 and V is TRBV27; TRBD2 matches at 7 bases. Trimming cost V 5 bases and J 7 bases; bases outside gene matches: 14. CDR3 length: 15 amino acids. CDR1 and CDR2 (germline): MNHEY, SMNVEV (reference sequence). CDR3: CASSRRGSPWGEQYF. CDR3 sequence (DNA): TGTGCCAGCAGTCGGCGCGGGAGCCCTTGGGGAGAGCAGTACTTC.

The sample holds one count of this clone. This chain connects TRBV10-3 to TRBJ2-3, with TRBD2 identical over 15 bases. The CDR3 has 19 residues. Per the germline V gene, CDR1 is ENHRY and CDR2 is SYGVKD. V dropped 4 bases and J dropped 2; count of bases not matched to a gene: 10. The CDR3: CAISAGTSGRRGNTDTQYF. For the CDR3, the DNA is TGTGCCATCAGTGCGGGGACTAGCGGGAGGCGGGGGAACACAGATACGCAGTATTTT.

The chain has TRBV28 and TRBJ1-4; no reliable D call. The V gene lost 8 bases and the J gene lost 7 bases, with 14 bases spanning the gap. This CDR3 has 13 amino acids. CDR1 is MDHEN and CDR2 is SYDVKM in the germline V gene. DNA of the CDR3: TGTGCCAGCGCGTCGACACCCGCTGAAAAACTGTTTTTT. Its protein product is CASASTPAEKLFF.

The chain carries TRBV30 and TRBJ1-4; TRBD1 is a possible D gene (6 bases). There are 14 residues in the CDR3. V lost 0 bases to trimming and J lost 2 bases, with 7 bases between them. Germline CDR1 GTSNPN, CDR2 SVGIG (reference sequence). Written as DNA, the CDR3 is TGTGCCTGGAGTGTAGGGGGTACTAATGAAAAACTGTTTTTT. Its translation: CAWSVGGTNEKLFF. Filled out from reference TRBV30 and TRBJ1-4, the complete variable domain reads SQTIHQWPATLVQPVGSPLSLECTVEGTSNPNLYWYRQAAGRGLQLLFYSVGIGQISSEVPQNLSASRPQDRQFILSSKKLLLSDSGFYLCAWSVGGTNEKLFFGSGTQLSVL.

The chain couples TRBV12-5 to TRBJ2-7, with 8 bases matching TRBD2. CDR3 length: 21 amino acids. CDR1 and CDR2 (germline): LGHNT, FRNRAP. V was pared by 1 base and J by 3 bases, with 23 bases of the junction left unmatched. The CDR3 bases are TGTGCTAGTGGTTTGGACGGGCTCCGTTTTAGCGGGACTCCGGGAAACTACGAGCAGTACTTC. It is translated as CASGLDGLRFSGTPGNYEQYF.

V gene TRBV5-8 combines with J gene TRBJ2-1; tentative D call: TRBD2 (5 bases). V was trimmed by 4 bases and J by 3 bases, leaving 8 bases between them. The CDR3 is made up of 13 amino acids. Germline V gene sequence: CDR1 SGHTS, CDR2 YDEGEE. This chain's CDR3 is CASSPGIYNEQFF. The CDR3 coding sequence is TGTGCCAGCAGCCCGGGAATCTACAATGAGCAGTTCTTC.

The chain recombines TRBV19 with TRBJ2-6; D is ambiguous. Germline values: CDR1 LNHDA, CDR2 SQIVND (reference sequence). Trimming pared 6 bases from V and 2 bases from J, leaving 8 bases between. The CDR3 has 14 amino acids. CDR3 residues: CASRDTAGANVLTF. The CDR3 DNA sequence: TGTGCCAGTAGAGACACCGCTGGGGCCAACGTCCTGACTTTC.

The V and J genes are TRBV7-8 and TRBJ1-1; possibly TRBD1 for D (5 bases). CDR3 length: 15 residues. Trimming left V 5 bases short and J 0 bases short, with 13 bases between. Germline CDR1 reads SGHVS; CDR2 reads FQNEAQ. This CDR3 is CASSRDRPMNTEAFF. In DNA, the CDR3 is TGTGCCAGCAGCAGAGACAGACCGATGAACACTGAAGCTTTCTTT.

The gene calls are TRBV19 and TRBJ2-6; no firm D call. The CDR3 is made up of 16 amino acids. Trimming cost V 6 bases and J 0 bases, with 12 bases left between them. The germline V gene encodes CDR1 LNHDA and CDR2 SQIVND (reference sequence). DNA of the CDR3: TGTGCCAGTAGGATAAACAGTAACTCTGGGGCCAACGTCCTGACTTTC. Encoded protein: CASRINSNSGANVLTF.

The rearrangement links TRBV27 to TRBJ2-7; 8 bases fit TRBD1. V was clipped by 3 bases and J by 3 bases; unmatched bases: 1. This CDR3 has 13 amino acids. Looked up from germline, CDR1 is MNHEY and CDR2 is SMNVEV (reference sequence). CDR3 DNA: TGTGCCAGCAGTTTTACAGGGGGCTACGAGCAGTACTTC. Protein sequence: CASSFTGGYEQYF.

CDR3 nucleotides: TGTGCCAGCAGTGAAAGGAGGTTGGCGTCGACTGAAGCTTTCTTT. Translating gives CASSERRLASTEAFF. The genes are TRBV2 and TRBJ1-1; D is unclear. Looked up from germline, CDR1 is SNHLY and CDR2 is FYNNEI. The CDR3 extends over 15 amino acids. V dropped 2 bases and J dropped 5 bases, with 15 bases sitting between them.

The genes are TRBV27 and TRBJ1-1; tentatively, D is TRBD1 (6 bases). Germline V gene lookup returns CDR1 MNHEY and CDR2 SMNVEV (reference sequence). V lost 4 bases and J 6 bases, leaving 27 bases between the germline ends. The CDR3 extends over 18 amino acids. The chain's CDR3 is CASSSLVGTPEELAEAFF. The CDR3, as DNA: TGTGCCAGCAGTTCTCTAGTAGGGACACCCGAGGAACTAGCTGAAGCTTTCTTT.

The rearrangement joins TRBV9 to TRBJ1-4, with 8 nucleotides matching TRBD1. V lost 3 bases to trimming and J lost 5 bases; unmatched junction nucleotides: 6. The CDR3 consists of 15 residues. Germline V gene lookup returns CDR1 SGDLS and CDR2 YYNGEE. The CDR3 coding sequence is TGTGCCAGCAGCGGCGACAGGGGCGGGAATGAAAAACTGTTTTTT. Protein product: CASSGDRGGNEKLFF.

The chain is built from TRBV5-1 and TRBJ2-7; possibly TRBD1 for D (6 bases). This CDR3 comprises 14 residues. Per the germline V gene, CDR1 is SGHRS and CDR2 is YFSETQ. Trimming stripped 4 bases from V and 0 bases from J, with 11 bases between. The CDR3 region has the DNA TGCGCCAGCAGCCTGGACAGTGACTCCTACGAGCAGTACTTC. Residues: CASSLDSDSYEQYF.